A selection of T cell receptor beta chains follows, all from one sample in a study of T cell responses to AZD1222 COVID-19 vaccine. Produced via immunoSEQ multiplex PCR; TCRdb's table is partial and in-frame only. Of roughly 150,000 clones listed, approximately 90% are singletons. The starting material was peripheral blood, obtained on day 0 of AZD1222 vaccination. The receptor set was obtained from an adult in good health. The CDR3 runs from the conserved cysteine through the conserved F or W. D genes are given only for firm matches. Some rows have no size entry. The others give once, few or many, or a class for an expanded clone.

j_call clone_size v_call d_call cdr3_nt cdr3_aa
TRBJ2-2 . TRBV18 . TGTGCCAGCTCACCAGTAGAAACCGGGGAGCTGTTTTTT CASSPVETGELFF
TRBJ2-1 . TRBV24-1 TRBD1 TGTGCCACCAGTGATTGGAGGGACAGGGGAGGTAATGAGCAGTTCTTC CATSDWRDRGGNEQFF
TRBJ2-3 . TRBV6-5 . TGTGCCAGCAGCCCGTTAGTTCCTAGCACAGATACGCAGTATTTT CASSPLVPSTDTQYF
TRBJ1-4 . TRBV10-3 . TGTGCCACCTTAAACAGAGAGCTTAATGAAAAACTGTTTTTT CATLNRELNEKLFF
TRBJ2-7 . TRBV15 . TGTGCCACCAGCAGAGGAAATCTAGGAGCCGGCAGGCAGTACTTC CATSRGNLGAGRQYF
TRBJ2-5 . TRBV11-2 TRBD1 TGTGCCAGCAGCTTAGCGGGACAGATCCAAGAGACCCAGTACTTC CASSLAGQIQETQYF
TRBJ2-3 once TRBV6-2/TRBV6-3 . TGTGCCAGCAGTTACCCGGTTTTTGGGGACACAGATACGCAGTATTTT CASSYPVFGDTDTQYF
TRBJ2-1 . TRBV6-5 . TGTGCCAGCAATCAGAGGGGCCCCAATGAGCAGTTCTTC CASNQRGPNEQFF
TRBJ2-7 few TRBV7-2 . TGTGCCAGCAGCCCCCGGGACTCCCAACCCTACGAGCAGTACTTC CASSPRDSQPYEQYF
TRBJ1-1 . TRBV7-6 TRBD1 TGTGCCAGCAGCTTAGTCCAGGGGGCGCGGACTGAAGCTTTCTTT CASSLVQGARTEAFF
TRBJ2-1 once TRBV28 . TGTGCCAGCAGTTTAGGGATTAGCCCCAATGAGCAGTTCTTC CASSLGISPNEQFF
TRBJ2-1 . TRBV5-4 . TGTGCCAGCAGCTTGGTGGGGGGCCTTTACAATGAGCAGTTCTTC CASSLVGGLYNEQFF